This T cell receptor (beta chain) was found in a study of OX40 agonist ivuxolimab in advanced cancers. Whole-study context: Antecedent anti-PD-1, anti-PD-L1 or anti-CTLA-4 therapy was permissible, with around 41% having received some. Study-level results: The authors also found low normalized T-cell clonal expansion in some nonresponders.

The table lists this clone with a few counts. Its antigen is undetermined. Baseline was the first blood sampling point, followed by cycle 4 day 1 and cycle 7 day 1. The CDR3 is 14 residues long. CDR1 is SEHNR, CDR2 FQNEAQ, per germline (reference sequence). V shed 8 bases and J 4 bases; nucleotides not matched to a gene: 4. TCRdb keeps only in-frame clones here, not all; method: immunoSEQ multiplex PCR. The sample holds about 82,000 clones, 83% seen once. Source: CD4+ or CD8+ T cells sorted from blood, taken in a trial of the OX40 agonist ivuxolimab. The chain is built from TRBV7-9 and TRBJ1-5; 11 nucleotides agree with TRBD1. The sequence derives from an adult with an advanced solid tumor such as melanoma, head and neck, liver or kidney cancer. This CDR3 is CASGDRGENQPQHF. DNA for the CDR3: TGTGCCAGCGGGGACAGGGGGGAAAATCAGCCCCAGCATTTT.